This TCR beta chain was identified during a study of graft-versus-host responses after intestinal transplantation. Study-level background: Recipients underwent multivisceral, liver-intestinal, or isolated intestinal transplants. Tacrolimus and steroids were given for three to four years to all recipients after anti-thymocyte globulin induction.

CDR1 and CDR2 from the germline V gene are SGHRS and YFSETQ. V lost 4 bases, J lost 2 bases, and 5 bases stayed unmatched. This CDR3 has 14 amino acids. TCRdb keeps only in-frame clones here, not all; method: immunoSEQ multiplex PCR. The sample has around 43,000 clones; roughly 90% are singletons. Details on this clone: The antigen is unknown.

Whole-study results and caveats: Allograft graft-versus-host to host-versus-graft clonal ratios ran high in patients with graft-donor T cell macrochimerism. The recipient marrow held GvH clones, and some of them showed up first in ileum or blood.

The sequenced sample was PBMCs, obtained 524 days after transplant. This TCR came from a human patient who received an intestinal transplant, so some T cells may come from the graft donor. The chain has TRBV5-1 and TRBJ2-7, with 8 bases identical to TRBD2. The CDR3 spells CASSPGRGTYEQYF. CDR3 nucleotides: TGCGCCAGCAGCCCCGGGAGGGGGACCTACGAGCAGTACTTC.